The T cell receptor beta chain under discussion was sequenced for a study of T cells after yellow fever vaccination. This clonotype was counted a few times. Germline V gene sequence: CDR1 MDHEN, CDR2 SYDVKM. The CDR3 runs 13 residues. V lost 4 bases, J lost 3 bases, and 10 bases lay in between. TCRdb re-analysed the 5' RACE reads in MiXCR, keeping a single row per CDR3 protein. Of under 500,000 distinct CDR3 sequences listed, over 15% were seen once; the top ten hold over 15%. This chain uses TRBV28 with TRBJ2-7, with D perhaps TRBD1 (6 bases). Sequencing was performed on PBMCs, taken before the yellow fever booster vaccination. This sequence was found in a man between 18 and 29 years old who received the YFV17D yellow fever vaccine. The DNA of the CDR3 is TGTGCCAGCAGTTCGGCAGGGGACTACGAGCAGTACGTC. Its translation: CASSSAGDYEQYV.